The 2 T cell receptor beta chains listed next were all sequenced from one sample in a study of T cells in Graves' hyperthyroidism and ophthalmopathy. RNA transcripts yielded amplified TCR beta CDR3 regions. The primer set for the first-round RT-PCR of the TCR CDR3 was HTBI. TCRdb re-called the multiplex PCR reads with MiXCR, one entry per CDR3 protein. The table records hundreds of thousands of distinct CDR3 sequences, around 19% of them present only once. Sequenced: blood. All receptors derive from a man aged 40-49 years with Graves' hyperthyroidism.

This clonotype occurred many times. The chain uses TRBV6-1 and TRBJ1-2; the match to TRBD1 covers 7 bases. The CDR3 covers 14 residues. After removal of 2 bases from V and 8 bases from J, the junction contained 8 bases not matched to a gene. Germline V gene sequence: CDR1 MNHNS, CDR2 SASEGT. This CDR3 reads CASSENHRGPGYTF. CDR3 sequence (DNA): TGTGCCAGCAGTGAAAATCACAGGGGACCCGGCTACACCTTC.

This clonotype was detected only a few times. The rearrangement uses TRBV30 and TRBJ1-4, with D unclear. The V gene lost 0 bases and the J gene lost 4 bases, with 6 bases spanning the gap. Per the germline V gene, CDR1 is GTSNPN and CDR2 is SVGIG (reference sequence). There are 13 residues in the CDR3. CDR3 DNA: TGTGCCTGGAGTGTTATCCGTAATGAAAAACTGTTTTTT. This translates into CAWSVIRNEKLFF.